These 21 T cell receptor beta chains were sequenced from one sample in a study of blood T cell repertoires in COVID-19. The repertoire was sequenced with immunoSEQ multiplex PCR; TCRdb's copy has only in-frame clones and lacks some. The repertoire holds about 110,000 clones, under 90% seen once, with less than 8% in the top ten. Sequencing used peripheral blood. These receptors were collected from a woman between 45 and 60 years old with acute or convalescent COVID-19.

A few counts support this clone. The rearrangement joins TRBV27 to TRBJ1-2; 7 bases match TRBD1. This CDR3 region has 13 residues. Germline V gene data show CDR1 as MNHEY and CDR2 as SMNVEV (reference sequence). The J segment lost 7 bases and the V segment lost 4 bases, leaving 6 bases of the junction unmatched. CDR3 amino acids: CASSSSDRAGYTF. The CDR3 coding sequence is TGTGCCAGCAGTTCATCTGACAGGGCTGGCTACACCTTC.

This clone was observed a handful of times. The chain has TRBV28 and TRBJ1-5; D unresolved. The CDR3 length is 14 residues. CDR1 MDHEN and CDR2 SYDVKM come from the germline V gene. The V end was cut by 3 bases, the J end by 9 bases, with 15 bases between. CDR3 sequence reads: CASSFGERARPQHF. CDR3 nucleotides: TGTGCCAGCAGTTTTGGGGAGAGGGCCAGGCCCCAGCATTTT.

This clone was found a few times. This chain joins TRBV5-1 and TRBJ2-1; TRBD2 aligns across 8 bases. The J segment lost 4 bases and the V segment lost 3 bases, leaving 6 bases of the junction unmatched. There are 15 residues in the CDR3. Germline lookup yields CDR1 SGHRS and CDR2 YFSETQ. The CDR3 region is CASSSAGAGYNEQFF. CDR3 nucleotide sequence: TGCGCCAGCAGCTCAGCGGGGGCCGGTTACAATGAGCAGTTCTTC.

V is TRBV5-1 and J is TRBJ1-2; TRBD1 matches 7 bases. V was clipped by 1 base and J by 2 bases; unmatched bases: 5. Germline CDR1 SGHRS, CDR2 YFSETQ. The CDR3 covers 15 residues. The CDR3 nucleotides are TGCGCCAGCAGCTTGAACAGGGGACCGAACTATGGCTACACCTTC. Its protein is CASSLNRGPNYGYTF.

The chain is built from TRBV6-2 or TRBV6-3 and TRBJ2-1; 7 nucleotides line up with TRBD2. In germline, CDR1 is MNHEY, CDR2 SVGEGT. This CDR3 spans 14 amino acids. Trimming at V came to 2 bases and at J to 4 bases, leaving 2 bases not matched to a gene. The CDR3 reads CASSYGGVYNEQFF. CDR3 nucleotides: TGTGCCAGCAGTTACGGGGGGGTTTACAATGAGCAGTTCTTC.

The rearrangement joins TRBV20-1 to TRBJ2-3; possibly TRBD2 for D (6 bases). Deletions cut 7 bases from V and 9 bases from J, with 14 bases between. CDR3 length: 11 residues. Per the germline V gene, CDR1 is DFQATT and CDR2 is SNEGSKA (reference sequence). The CDR3 sequence is CSGGALGTQYF. CDR3 in DNA: TGCAGTGGCGGGGCCCTAGGGACGCAGTATTTT.

As concerns this clone: The junction does not match germline at one end; this may be a read error. The V call is TRBV7-7, the J call TRBJ2-3; 9 bases match TRBD1. The CDR3 is 14 residues long. Germline CDR1 reads SSHAT; CDR2 reads FNYEAQ (reference sequence). The CDR3 DNA follows: TGTGCTAGCAGCTTAGGAGGACAGGGGGATACGCAGTATTTT. Protein: CASSLGGQGDTQYF.

J is TRBJ1-2 and V is TRBV3-1 (or the pseudogene TRBV3-2); 7 nucleotides line up with TRBD1. The V and J ends lost 1 base and 4 bases, in that order; junction bases with no gene match: 9. Germline V gene sequence: CDR1 LGHDT, CDR2 YNNKEL (reference sequence). There are 16 residues in the CDR3. The DNA for the CDR3 is TGTGCCAGCAGCCAAGTCCCACAGGGGCTCGGCTATGGCTACACCTTC. Its protein is CASSQVPQGLGYGYTF.

The chain combines TRBV12-5 with TRBJ1-3; 9 bases line up with TRBD1. This CDR3 spans 14 amino acids. Trimming took 5 bases from V and 4 from J; bases not matched to a gene: 3. Germline CDR1 and CDR2: LGHNT and FRNRAP. CDR3 sequence: CASGPGTGGNTIYF. As DNA, the CDR3 is TGTGCTAGTGGTCCCGGGACAGGGGGAAACACCATATATTTT. Based on the CDR3 plus reference TRBV12-5 and TRBJ1-3, the full variable domain is DARVTQTPRHKVTEMGQEVTMRCQPILGHNTVFWYRQTMMQGLELLAYFRNRAPLDDSGMPKDRFSAEMPDATLATLKIQPSEPRDSAVYFCASGPGTGGNTIYFGEGSWLTVV.

The chain's CDR3 is CASSPETGHSGELFF. The CDR3 DNA follows: TGTGCCAGCTCACCGGAGACAGGGCACTCCGGGGAGCTGTTTTTT. The chain is built from TRBV18 and TRBJ2-2, with TRBD1 identical over 7 bases. The length of the CDR3 is 15 residues. Germline CDR1 is KGHSH and CDR2 is LQKENI. Losses at the gene ends were 3 bases for V and 6 bases for J; bases not matched to a gene: 7.

This clone has only a few counts. The V and J genes are TRBV6-5 and TRBJ1-2; tentatively, D is TRBD1 (6 bases). V was shortened by 4 bases and J by 5 bases, with 8 bases between the two germline ends. This CDR3 has 12 residues. Germline loops: CDR1 MNHEY, CDR2 SVGAGI. The CDR3 loop is CASSFQGYGYTF. As DNA, the CDR3 is TGTGCCAGCAGTTTTCAGGGGTATGGCTACACCTTC.

J is TRBJ1-5 and V is TRBV5-1, with D perhaps matching TRBD1 (6 bases). Germline CDR1 is SGHRS and CDR2 is YFSETQ. The CDR3 is 16 residues long. Trimming took off 0 bases at V and 0 bases at J, with 10 bases between the two ends. The CDR3 protein is CASSLGAGDSNQPQHF. The CDR3 DNA follows: TGCGCCAGCAGCTTGGGGGCAGGGGATAGCAATCAGCCCCAGCATTTT.

The CDR3 nucleotides read TGTGCCAGTAGTCTCCGCCGACAGGGGTGGGACTATGGCTACACCTTC. Its translation is CASSLRRQGWDYGYTF. V and J are TRBV19 and TRBJ1-2, with 8 bases lining up with TRBD1. CDR1 is LNHDA and CDR2 is SQIVND in the germline V gene (reference sequence). This CDR3 has 16 amino acids. V lost 5 bases to trimming and J lost 3 bases; unmatched junction nucleotides: 11.

The genes are TRBV10-3 and TRBJ2-3, with 10 bases lining up with TRBD1. V shed 6 bases, J shed 5 bases, and the junction held 8 bases outside the gene matches. Germline-derived CDR1 and CDR2 are ENHRY and SYGVKD. The CDR3 has 15 amino acids. In DNA, the CDR3 is TGTGCCATCAGGGGGAGACAGGGGGCCGGAGATACGCAGTATTTT. It specifies CAIRGRQGAGDTQYF.

This rearrangement joins TRBV5-4 to TRBJ2-7; 7 bases are a match to TRBD2. Germline trimming cut 4 bases from V and 4 bases from J; bases unmatched to any gene: 14. CDR1 and CDR2 from the germline V gene are SGHNT and YYREEE (reference sequence). This CDR3 is built from 16 residues. The chain's CDR3 is CASSPRGGISSYEQYF. In DNA form, the CDR3 reads TGTGCCAGCAGCCCGCGGGGAGGGATCTCAAGTTACGAGCAGTACTTC.

The chain has TRBV19 and TRBJ1-1, with D unresolved. The CDR3 is 14 residues long. Trimming removed 4 bases at V and 1 base at J, with 10 bases between. Germline CDR1 is LNHDA and CDR2 is SQIVND (reference sequence). In nucleotides, the CDR3 is TGTGCCAGTAGTACAACAGAGAGGAACACTGAAGCTTTCTTT. This translates into CASSTTERNTEAFF.

This sequence joins TRBV9 and TRBJ2-2, with TRBD1 as a possible D gene (6 bases). The CDR3 has 15 amino acids. CDR1 and CDR2 (germline): SGDLS, YYNGEE. V was clipped by 3 bases and J by 3 bases, with 12 bases between them. CDR3 sequence reads: CASSALSGDTGELFF. CDR3 DNA sequence: TGTGCCAGCAGCGCACTTTCAGGGGACACCGGGGAGCTGTTTTTT. Full variable domain (missing parts from reference TRBV9 and TRBJ2-2): DSGVTQTPKHLITATGQRVTLRCSPRSGDLSVYWYQQSLDQGLQFLIQYYNGEERAKGNILERFSAQQFPDLHSELNLSSLELGDSALYFCASSALSGDTGELFFGEGSRLTVL.

The V gene is TRBV5-5, the J gene TRBJ1-3, with a possible D match to TRBD1 (6 bases). The CDR3 runs 14 residues. Germline CDR1 reads SGHKS; CDR2 reads YYEKEE (reference sequence). Trimming removed 0 bases from V and 6 bases from J, with 10 bases in between. The CDR3 is CASSLAYRENTIYF. As DNA, the CDR3 is TGTGCCAGCAGCTTGGCATACAGGGAAAACACCATATATTTT.

The chain has TRBV4-1 and TRBJ2-7, with a possible D match to TRBD1 (6 bases). The CDR3 is 16 residues long. V was pared by 5 bases and J by 4 bases, with 21 bases between. In germline, CDR1 is MGHRA, CDR2 YSYEKL. The CDR3 nucleotides are TGCGCCAGCAGCGCAAGCCCTCTACAGGGTAGGTACGAGCAGTACTTC. As protein: CASSASPLQGRYEQYF.

The rearrangement joins TRBV5-1 to TRBJ1-4; 9 nucleotides align to TRBD1. V was clipped by 3 bases and J by 8 bases; unmatched bases: 5. This CDR3 has 14 amino acids. Germline CDR1 reads SGHRS; CDR2 reads YFSETQ. CDR3 sequence: CASSSQGAQEKLFF. For the CDR3, the DNA is TGCGCCAGCAGCTCACAGGGGGCACAAGAAAAACTGTTTTTT.

The chain couples TRBV5-6 to TRBJ2-3, with 7 bases that match TRBD1. V gave up 6 bases and J gave up 2 bases; unmatched junction bases: 3. This CDR3 spans 13 amino acids. The germline CDR1 and CDR2 sequences are SGHDT and YYEEEE. The CDR3 loop is CASTGQYTDTQYF. The CDR3 region has the DNA TGTGCCAGCACGGGACAGTACACAGATACGCAGTATTTT.